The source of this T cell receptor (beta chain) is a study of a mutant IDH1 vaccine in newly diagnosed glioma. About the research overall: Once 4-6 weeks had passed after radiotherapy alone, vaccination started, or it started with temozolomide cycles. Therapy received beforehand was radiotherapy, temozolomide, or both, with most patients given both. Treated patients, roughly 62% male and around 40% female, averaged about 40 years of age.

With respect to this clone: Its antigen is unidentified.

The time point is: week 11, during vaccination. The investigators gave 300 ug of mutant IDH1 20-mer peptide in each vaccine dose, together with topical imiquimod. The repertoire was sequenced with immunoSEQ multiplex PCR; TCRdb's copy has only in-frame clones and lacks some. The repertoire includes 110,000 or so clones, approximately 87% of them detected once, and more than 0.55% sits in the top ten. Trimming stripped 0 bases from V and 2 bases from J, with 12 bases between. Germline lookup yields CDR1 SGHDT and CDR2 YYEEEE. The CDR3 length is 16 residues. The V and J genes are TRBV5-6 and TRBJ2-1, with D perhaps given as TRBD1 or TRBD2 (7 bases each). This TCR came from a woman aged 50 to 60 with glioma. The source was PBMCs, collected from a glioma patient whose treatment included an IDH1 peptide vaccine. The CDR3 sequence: CASSLDSGGAYNEQFF. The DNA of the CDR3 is TGTGCCAGCAGCTTGGACTCAGGGGGGGCCTACAATGAGCAGTTCTTC.